The 21 T cell receptor beta chains in this list originate from one sample, sequenced in a study of metastatic and nonmetastatic thyroid tumors. MiXCR reprocessed the PCR reads for TCRdb. The table records approximately 90,000 clones, about 12% of them present only once. Ahead of thyroid surgery, no patient had received treatment of any kind. Sequenced material: blood. These receptor sequences come from a female donor with papillary thyroid cancer or a benign thyroid nodule (not recorded which). Some clones in this sample may be carry-over from other donors' samples.

This clone was counted at least ten times. The chain recombines TRBV18 with TRBJ2-5; 8 bases agree with TRBD2. This CDR3 comprises 16 residues. The ends lost 3 bases at V and 4 bases at J; junction bases unmatched: 10. Germline V gene sequence: CDR1 KGHSH, CDR2 LQKENI. CDR3 region: CASSPRLEAGVETQYF. DNA for the CDR3: TGTGCCAGCTCACCCAGACTAGAAGCGGGAGTAGAGACCCAGTACTTC.

This clone showed up many times. This sequence joins TRBV20-1 and TRBJ1-4, with D hard to call. V was shortened by 3 bases and J by 8 bases, with 16 bases between the two germline ends. This CDR3 comprises 14 residues. Germline assignment: CDR1 DFQATT and CDR2 SNEGSKA (reference sequence). The CDR3 DNA is TGCAGTGCTAGTACCTTTGACTTCAGGGAAAAACTGTTTTTT. Protein sequence: CSASTFDFREKLFF.

Many counts were recorded for this clone. The chain is built from TRBV19 and TRBJ1-5; TRBD1 is a possible D gene (5 bases). The germline V and J ends were trimmed by 3 bases and 4 bases, with 19 bases remaining between them. Germline CDR1 is LNHDA and CDR2 is SQIVND (reference sequence). CDR3 length: 17 amino acids. Here the CDR3 reads CASSISSGEHRNQPQHF. The CDR3 region has the DNA TGTGCCAGTAGTATTAGTAGCGGCGAGCACAGGAATCAGCCCCAGCATTTT.

This rearrangement joins TRBV5-6 to TRBJ2-5; no reliable D call. The CDR3 sequence is 14 residues long. Germline V CDR1 and CDR2: SGHDT, YYEEEE. Trimming left V 2 bases short and J 2 bases short, with 10 bases between. The CDR3 bases are TGTGCCAGCAGCTTTGAACTTGTTCAAGAGACCCAGTACTTC. It is translated as CASSFELVQETQYF.

Concerning this clone itself: The junction and the germline gene differ at one end; a read error may be behind it. The rearrangement uses TRBV6-5 and TRBJ1-2; 7 bases match TRBD1. This CDR3 has 13 residues. Germline V gene sequence: CDR1 MNHEY, CDR2 SVGAGI. CDR3 sequence: CASSLKGGYSYTF. The CDR3 coding sequence is TGTGCCAGCAGTTTGAAAGGGGGCTATAGCTACACCTTC.

There are many counts of this clone. V is TRBV4-2 and J is TRBJ2-2, with D possibly TRBD2 on 5 matching bases. Germline CDR1 is LGHNA and CDR2 is YNFKEQ. Deletions cut 0 bases from V and 4 bases from J, with 18 bases between. The CDR3 spans 18 residues. Here the CDR3 DNA reads TGTGCCAGCAGCCAAGACGCACTCGGCGGGTCCCGCACCGGGGAGCTGTTTTTT. Translation gives CASSQDALGGSRTGELFF.

The chain has TRBV28 and TRBJ1-2; no firm D call. Trimming removed 7 bases at V and 4 bases at J, with 19 bases between. There are 15 residues in the CDR3. CDR1 is MDHEN and CDR2 is SYDVKM in the germline V gene. CDR3 sequence: CASTFSTFITYGYTF. CDR3 nucleotide sequence: TGTGCCAGCACCTTCAGTACGTTTATAACCTATGGCTACACCTTC.

This clone occurred many times. The chain has TRBV6-1 and TRBJ2-7; D assignment may be TRBD1 or TRBD2 (5 bases each). The CDR3 sequence is 14 residues long. The V end lost 7 bases, the J end lost 5 bases, and 18 bases lay between the germline ends. Germline V gene sequence: CDR1 MNHNS, CDR2 SASEGT. This chain's CDR3 is CASKPGFNRNEQYF. DNA of the CDR3: TGTGCCAGCAAACCGGGGTTTAACAGGAACGAGCAGTACTTC.

This clone has ten or more counts. This chain joins TRBV6-2 or TRBV6-3 and TRBJ2-7; 12 bases match TRBD2. The CDR3 runs 19 residues. Per the germline V gene, CDR1 is MNHEY and CDR2 is SVGEGT. The trim removed 1 base at V and 0 bases at J, leaving 10 bases unmatched. In DNA, the CDR3 is TGTGCCAGCAGTTACTTGTCGGGACTAGCGGGTCCCAGCTCCTACGAGCAGTACTTC. It is translated as CASSYLSGLAGPSSYEQYF.

In this sample, this clone turned up many times. The chain is built from TRBV20-1 and TRBJ2-1, with D possibly matching TRBD2 (5 bases). Germline CDR1 is DFQATT and CDR2 is SNEGSKA (reference sequence). The CDR3 is 14 amino acids. The germline V and J ends were trimmed by 7 bases and 0 bases, with 13 bases remaining between them. The CDR3 spells CSVLAGRSYNEQFF. Here the CDR3 DNA reads TGCAGTGTTTTGGCGGGCCGCTCCTACAATGAGCAGTTCTTC.

This clone was observed many times. The genes are TRBV12-3 or TRBV12-4 and TRBJ1-2, with no clear D. The CDR3 covers 13 residues. Trimming shortened V by 6 bases and J by 0 bases, and 8 bases separated the two germline ends. Here the CDR3 reads CASSNTPNYGYTF. DNA for the CDR3: TGTGCCAGCAGCAATACACCTAACTATGGCTACACCTTC.

At least ten counts were recorded for this clone. This chain uses TRBV7-6 with TRBJ2-6; no firm D call. V shed 0 bases and J shed 0 bases, with 9 bases lying between them. Germline CDR1 and CDR2: SGHVS and FNYEAQ. The CDR3 covers 17 residues. This chain's CDR3 is CASSLAARSSGANVLTF. The CDR3 DNA is TGTGCCAGCAGCTTAGCGGCAAGAAGCTCTGGGGCCAACGTCCTGACTTTC.

In its sample, this clone was seen many times. The rearrangement uses TRBV6-2 or TRBV6-3 and TRBJ2-7; D is possibly TRBD2 (6 bases). This CDR3 region has 13 residues. V lost 7 bases and J lost 7, with 17 bases in between. The germline V gene encodes CDR1 MNHEY and CDR2 SVGEGT. The CDR3 DNA sequence: TGTGCCAGCACTCGGACGGACCGGGGGGAGCAGTACTTC. Translated, it gives CASTRTDRGEQYF.

Many counts were recorded for this clone. J is TRBJ2-7 and V is TRBV3-1, with D possibly matching TRBD2 (5 bases). CDR3 length: 14 residues. Trimming left V 1 base short and J 10 bases short, with 17 bases between. Germline loops: CDR1 LGHDT, CDR2 YNNKEL (reference sequence). The CDR3 is CASSQVVSREPQYF. The CDR3 bases are TGTGCCAGCAGCCAAGTCGTTAGTAGGGAGCCTCAGTACTTC.

There are many counts of this clone. The V and J genes are TRBV5-1 and TRBJ2-7; 9 bases agree with TRBD2. V gave up 4 bases and J gave up 4 bases; unmatched junction bases: 9. The CDR3 spans 15 residues. Germline V gene sequence: CDR1 SGHRS, CDR2 YFSETQ. The CDR3 coding sequence is TGCGCCAGCAGCCCGGATAGCGGGAGCTTTTACGAGCAGTACTTC. Its protein is CASSPDSGSFYEQYF.

The table lists this clone with many counts. The V call is TRBV2, the J call TRBJ2-1; 8 bases align to TRBD2. Trimming took 11 bases from V and 6 from J; bases not matched to a gene: 12. This CDR3 is 14 amino acids long. Germline-derived CDR1 and CDR2 are SNHLY and FYNNEI. The CDR3 loop reads CAAAPPGGPNEQFF. CDR3 DNA sequence: TGTGCCGCCGCCCCCCCGGGAGGGCCCAATGAGCAGTTCTTC.

As regards this clone: This may stem from a read error, because a much larger clone lies one nucleotide away. V is TRBV18 and J is TRBJ1-4; tentatively, D is TRBD1 (6 bases). This CDR3 spans 15 amino acids. CDR1 and CDR2 (germline): KGHSH, LQKENI. CDR3 in DNA: TGTGCCAGCTCCCTCAGGGGTAGAACTAATGAAAAACTGTCTTTT. Its protein is CASSLRGRTNEKLSF.

This clone was detected many times. The chain has TRBV20-1 and TRBJ1-1; D gene unclear. V gave up 1 base and J gave up 2 bases, with 17 bases separating them. From germline, CDR1 is DFQATT and CDR2 SNEGSKA (reference sequence). The CDR3 sequence is 16 residues long. The CDR3 here is CSARGWGGVFNTEAFF. CDR3 DNA: TGCAGTGCTAGAGGTTGGGGAGGAGTCTTCAACACTGAAGCTTTCTTT.

There are many counts of this clone. The CDR3 DNA sequence: TGTGCCAGCAGTGATCCAGGAGATAGCAATCAGCCCCAGCATTTT. Translated, it gives CASSDPGDSNQPQHF. The gene calls are TRBV6-1 and TRBJ1-5; D is ambiguous. The CDR3 sequence is 15 residues long. Germline CDR1 MNHNS, CDR2 SASEGT. V lost 3 bases to trimming and J lost 0 bases, with 9 bases between them.

This clone showed up many times. The chain carries TRBV9 and TRBJ2-1; D could derive from TRBD1 or TRBD2 (5 bases each). Trimming removed 1 base at V and 4 bases at J, with 9 bases between. The CDR3 consists of 14 residues. CDR1 is SGDLS and CDR2 is YYNGEE in the germline V gene. The CDR3 bases are TGTGCCAGCAGCGTATCCGGGACGTACAATGAGCAGTTCTTC. This sequence encodes CASSVSGTYNEQFF.

This clone has at least ten counts. Additional DNA sequences in this sample encode the identical CDR3. J is TRBJ2-3 and V is TRBV5-4; D is possibly TRBD1 or TRBD2 (6 bases each). The V gene lost 0 bases and the J gene lost 9 bases, with 11 bases spanning the gap. Germline V gives CDR1 SGHNT, CDR2 YYREEE (reference sequence). CDR3 length: 13 residues. Here the CDR3 DNA reads TGTGCCAGCAGCTTGGACAGGGAGGAGACGCAGTATTTT. Protein product: CASSLDREETQYF.